This entry concerns a single T cell receptor beta chain. Researchers ran the PCR with 60 Vbeta and 13 Jbeta primers. Some clones are missing from TCRdb's copy, which holds only in-frame ones; the method was immunoSEQ multiplex PCR. This sample has about 93,000 clones, with approximately 69% found just once. This entry comes from a study of cytomegalovirus exposure and HLA in healthy donors. Germline lookup yields CDR1 SGHVS and CDR2 FQNEAQ. This CDR3 comprises 14 residues. The V gene lost 5 bases and the J gene lost 7 bases, with 15 bases spanning the gap. The material sequenced was PBMCs. The clonotype originates from a boy aged 5 to 17 in good health and CMV-seropositive. V and J are TRBV7-8 and TRBJ1-5, with unresolved D. In DNA form, the CDR3 reads TGTGCCAGCAGCCTCCGGGAGGTTTGGCAGCCCCAGCATTTT. Translating gives CASSLREVWQPQHF.